A single sample gave rise to the 22 T cell receptor beta chains below, sequenced in a study of blood T cell repertoires in COVID-19. Clones were read by immunoSEQ multiplex PCR, and TCRdb kept only the in-frame ones, dropping some. The sample has 15,000 to 20,000 clones, about 93% seen once. The sample was peripheral blood. These TCRs come from a man between 60 and 75 years old with active COVID-19.

The rearrangement joins TRBV5-1 to TRBJ2-2; 9 bases are a match to TRBD1. The V gene end was trimmed by 4 bases and the J gene end by 4 bases; junction bases not matched to a gene: 5. The CDR3 is made up of 15 amino acids. Germline V gene data show CDR1 as SGHRS and CDR2 as YFSETQ. In DNA, the CDR3 is TGCGCCAGCAGCCTGGGACAGGGATCCACCGGGGAGCTGTTTTTT. As protein: CASSLGQGSTGELFF. Supplemented by reference TRBV5-1 and TRBJ2-2, the full variable domain reads KAGVTQTPRYLIKTRGQQVTLSCSPISGHRSVSWYQQTPGQGLQFLFEYFSETQRNKGNFPGRFSGRQFSNSRSEMNVSTLELGDSALYLCASSLGQGSTGELFFGEGSRLTVL.

This sequence joins TRBV5-1 and TRBJ2-5, with 15 bases fitting TRBD2. This CDR3 has 15 amino acids. V was clipped by 3 bases and J by 5 bases; unmatched bases: 2. Germline lookup yields CDR1 SGHRS and CDR2 YFSETQ. The CDR3 sequence: CASSSGTSGGETQYF. CDR3 nucleotide sequence: TGCGCCAGCAGCTCCGGGACTAGCGGGGGGGAGACCCAGTACTTC.

The CDR3 DNA sequence: TGTGCCAGCTCACCAGAGGTGTACATGGGAGAGACCCAGTACTTC. The encoded protein is CASSPEVYMGETQYF. The chain uses TRBV18 and TRBJ2-5; no firm D call. Trimming took 2 bases from V and 4 from J, leaving 14 bases between them. The CDR3 runs 15 residues. Germline values: CDR1 KGHSH, CDR2 LQKENI. The whole variable domain, remainder taken from reference TRBV18 and TRBJ2-5, is NAGVMQNPRHLVRRRGQEARLRCSPMKGHSHVYWYRQLPEEGLKFMVYLQKENIIDESGMPKERFSAEFPKEGPSILRIQQVVRGDSAAYFCASSPEVYMGETQYFGPGTRLLVL.

V and J are TRBV7-9 and TRBJ2-1; 11 positions match TRBD2. This CDR3 comprises 18 residues. Germline-derived CDR1 and CDR2 are SEHNR and FQNEAQ (reference sequence). After removal of 5 bases from V and 3 bases from J, the junction contained 12 bases not matched to a gene. CDR3 nucleotide sequence: TGTGCCAGCAGCAAAGGGACTAGCGGTCCATCTCGCTACAATGAGCAGTTCTTC. Protein: CASSKGTSGPSRYNEQFF.

The chain employs TRBV9 and TRBJ2-7; TRBD1 matches at 8 bases. Germline trimming cut 5 bases from V and 2 bases from J; bases unmatched to any gene: 6. Germline-derived CDR1 and CDR2 are SGDLS and YYNGEE. The CDR3 sequence is 14 residues long. CDR3 nucleotide sequence: TGTGCCAGCAGTCCTGGACAGGGAGCCTACGAGCAGTACTTC. This encodes CASSPGQGAYEQYF. Drawing the rest from reference TRBV9 and TRBJ2-7, the complete variable domain is DSGVTQTPKHLITATGQRVTLRCSPRSGDLSVYWYQQSLDQGLQFLIQYYNGEERAKGNILERFSAQQFPDLHSELNLSSLELGDSALYFCASSPGQGAYEQYFGPGTRLTVT.

V is TRBV19 and J is TRBJ1-2; D call uncertain. Trimming pared 5 bases from V and 1 base from J, leaving 8 bases between. The CDR3 has 13 amino acids. Germline-derived CDR1 and CDR2 are LNHDA and SQIVND (reference sequence). Here the CDR3 reads CASSLGYNYGYTF. The CDR3 nucleotides read TGTGCCAGTAGTCTCGGTTATAACTATGGCTACACCTTC. The entire variable domain, with the rest obtained from reference TRBV19 and TRBJ1-2, is as follows: DGGITQSPKYLFRKEGQNVTLSCEQNLNHDAMYWYRQDPGQGLRLIYYSQIVNDFQKGDIAEGYSVSREKKESFPLTVTSAQKNPTAFYLCASSLGYNYGYTFGSGTRLTVV.

V gene TRBV7-6 combines with J gene TRBJ1-1; 7 nucleotides line up with TRBD1. This CDR3 region has 15 residues. Germline assignment: CDR1 SGHVS and CDR2 FNYEAQ. The V and J ends lost 5 bases and 2 bases, in that order; junction bases with no gene match: 8. The DNA for the CDR3 is TGTGCCAGCAGCGCCTACAGGGGCGGAAACACTGAAGCTTTCTTT. This gives the protein CASSAYRGGNTEAFF.

The chain carries TRBV24-1 and TRBJ2-3, with a tentative D call TRBD2 (6 bases). Deletions cut 7 bases from V and 1 base from J, with 14 bases between. CDR3 length: 15 amino acids. Germline V CDR1 and CDR2: KGHDR, SFDVKD. The CDR3 is CATRGRGEGTDTQYF. CDR3 DNA sequence: TGTGCCACCAGGGGGAGAGGGGAGGGCACAGATACGCAGTATTTT.

This rearrangement joins TRBV5-1 to TRBJ2-1, with D unresolved. Germline CDR1 reads SGHRS; CDR2 reads YFSETQ. The CDR3 runs 14 residues. The V gene lost 5 bases and the J gene lost 6 bases, with 15 bases spanning the gap. In nucleotides, the CDR3 is TGCGCCAGCAGTACAGATACCATGCTCAATGAGCAGTTCTTC. Its protein is CASSTDTMLNEQFF.

The chain has TRBV4-1 and TRBJ1-2, with 10 nucleotides matching TRBD1. This CDR3 has 17 amino acids. Germline V gene lookup returns CDR1 MGHRA and CDR2 YSYEKL. V shed 2 bases and J 1 base; nucleotides not matched to a gene: 7. The DNA for the CDR3 is TGCGCCAGCAGCCAACCTCCCTGGACAGGGGGTAACTATGGCTACACCTTC. This gives the protein CASSQPPWTGGNYGYTF.

This clone came up once. V and J are TRBV19 and TRBJ1-3; D uncertain. Trimming removed 5 bases at V and 0 bases at J, with 17 bases between. This CDR3 has 17 amino acids. Germline V gives CDR1 LNHDA, CDR2 SQIVND (reference sequence). CDR3 protein: CASSPLLASYSGNTIYF. The CDR3 nucleotides are TGTGCCAGTAGTCCGCTTCTCGCGTCCTACTCTGGAAACACCATATATTTT.

The gene calls are TRBV4-1 and TRBJ2-1; 7 bases fit TRBD1. CDR3 length equals 18 residues. Germline assignment: CDR1 MGHRA and CDR2 YSYEKL. V shed 0 bases, J shed 0 bases, and the junction held 8 bases outside the gene matches. This chain's CDR3 is CASSQDLSGGASYNEQFF. The CDR3 DNA is TGCGCCAGCAGCCAAGATCTTTCAGGGGGTGCCTCCTACAATGAGCAGTTCTTC.

The chain is built from TRBV7-9 and TRBJ1-2, with D tentatively TRBD1 (5 bases). The germline V gene encodes CDR1 SEHNR and CDR2 FQNEAQ (reference sequence). V lost 6 bases and J lost 7, with 27 bases in between. The CDR3 has 17 amino acids. The CDR3: CASRPRVKRGFNSGYTF. CDR3 nucleotides: TGTGCCAGCAGACCCAGGGTCAAACGGGGGTTCAATAGTGGCTACACCTTC.

This chain connects TRBV29-1 to TRBJ2-5; possible D gene TRBD2, 7 bases. The CDR3 is 13 amino acids. Per germline, CDR1 SQVTM and CDR2 ANQGSEA. Trimming left V 7 bases short and J 5 bases short, with 17 bases between. In DNA form, the CDR3 reads TGCAGCGAGCGCGGGGGCTATGGGGAGACCCAGTACTTC. Residues: CSERGGYGETQYF.

This clone appeared a few times. This chain connects TRBV7-2 to TRBJ1-5; 8 positions agree with TRBD1. The CDR3 spans 15 residues. Germline loops: CDR1 SGHTA, CDR2 FQGNSA. The ends lost 5 bases at V and 3 bases at J; junction bases unmatched: 6. CDR3 loop: CASSTRQGSNQPQHF. The CDR3 bases are TGTGCCAGCAGCACTCGACAGGGGTCCAATCAGCCCCAGCATTTT.

The chain joins TRBV6-5 to TRBJ2-3; TRBD2 is a possible D gene (6 bases). CDR3 size: 12 residues. Between the trimmed V and J ends, which lost 2 bases and 11 bases, there was a span of 11 bases. The germline CDR1 and CDR2 sequences are MNHEY and SVGAGI. The CDR3 here is CASSYMRGEQYF. The CDR3 bases are TGTGCCAGCAGTTACATGCGGGGAGAGCAGTATTTT.

The chain joins TRBV7-9 to TRBJ1-6; D might be TRBD1 (5 bases). Trimming shortened V by 0 bases and J by 11 bases, and 8 bases separated the two germline ends. Germline V CDR1 and CDR2: SEHNR, FQNEAQ (reference sequence). The CDR3 covers 13 residues. The CDR3 is CASSLADSAPLHF. For the CDR3, the DNA is TGTGCCAGCAGCTTAGCAGACAGTGCACCCCTCCACTTT.

This sequence joins TRBV7-2 and TRBJ2-1, with TRBD1 matching 7 bases. Germline V gene data show CDR1 as SGHTA and CDR2 as FQGNSA. Trimming at V came to 4 bases and at J to 5 bases, leaving 5 bases not matched to a gene. The CDR3 sequence is 14 residues long. CDR3 sequence: CASSSVTGNNEQFF. CDR3 DNA sequence: TGTGCCAGCAGCTCCGTGACAGGGAACAATGAGCAGTTCTTC.

This clone was seen only a few times. The chain combines TRBV5-1 with TRBJ2-1; 10 nucleotides line up with TRBD2. Trimming at V came to 2 bases and at J to 4 bases, leaving 12 bases not matched to a gene. Looked up from germline, CDR1 is SGHRS and CDR2 is YFSETQ. CDR3 length: 18 residues. The CDR3 protein is CASSFSPDTSGVYNEQFF. The CDR3 coding sequence is TGCGCCAGCAGCTTTTCGCCCGACACTAGCGGGGTTTACAATGAGCAGTTCTTC.

Within the sample, this clone is medium-sized. V is TRBV28 and J is TRBJ2-1, with TRBD2 matching over 8 bases. This CDR3 has 16 amino acids. In germline, CDR1 is MDHEN, CDR2 SYDVKM. With 8 bases clipped from V and 3 bases from J, the junction kept 12 bases outside the gene matches. CDR3 region: CASLGGGLRDYNEQFF. CDR3 DNA sequence: TGTGCCAGCCTCGGGGGGGGACTGAGGGACTACAATGAGCAGTTCTTC.

This clone occurred once. The chain carries TRBV5-5 and TRBJ2-2; tentative D call: TRBD1 (6 bases). Trimming left V 4 bases short and J 7 bases short, with 11 bases between. The CDR3 is made up of 13 amino acids. Germline V gene data show CDR1 as SGHKS and CDR2 as YYEKEE (reference sequence). In DNA form, the CDR3 reads TGTGCCAGCAGCACGGGGACACGCGGGGAGCTGTTTTTT. It is translated as CASSTGTRGELFF.

The V gene is TRBV9, the J gene TRBJ2-5; maybe TRBD2 (6 bases). V was clipped by 4 bases and J by 1 base, with 20 bases between them. This CDR3 has 17 amino acids. The germline V gene has CDR1 SGDLS and CDR2 YYNGEE. CDR3 region: CASSPLGGLGTQETQYF. In nucleotides, the CDR3 is TGTGCCAGCAGCCCCCTGGGGGGTCTGGGGACCCAAGAGACCCAGTACTTC. Based on the CDR3 plus reference TRBV9 and TRBJ2-5, the full variable domain is DSGVTQTPKHLITATGQRVTLRCSPRSGDLSVYWYQQSLDQGLQFLIQYYNGEERAKGNILERFSAQQFPDLHSELNLSSLELGDSALYFCASSPLGGLGTQETQYFGPGTRLLVL.